The sequence of this T cell receptor beta chain was determined in a study of STAT5B mutations in CD4+ large granular lymphocyte leukemia. Study-level results: Without putative leukemic clones, patient CD4-sorted repertoires remained more clonal than healthy CD4+ repertoires.

The CDR3 has 11 residues. Trimming removed 4 bases from V and 5 bases from J, with 6 bases in between. CDR1 is MNHEY and CDR2 is SVGAGI in the germline V gene. This was a survey-level run. The method was immunoSEQ multiplex PCR; TCRdb's version includes in-frame clones alone and lacks a portion of them. Of 32,000 or so clones detected, roughly 84% appear once; the ten largest clones hold about 6%. Points on this clone: Its antigen is not identified.

The TCR comes from a human donor in good health. Sequencing input: CD4+ T cells from blood buffy coats. The chain recombines TRBV6-5 with TRBJ2-7, with D uncertain. This chain's CDR3 is CASSSLDEQYF. The CDR3 coding sequence is TGTGCCAGCAGTTCCCTGGACGAGCAGTACTTC.